This T cell receptor (beta chain) derives from a study of blood T cell repertoires in COVID-19. Study as a whole: Samples of COVID-19 (acute and convalescent) were obtained from the United States, Italy and Spain. PBMCs, B-cell-depleted T cells, or T cells provided the cDNA or gDNA that made up the material.

Seattle patient enrollment occurred during active infection, with longitudinal follow-up thereafter. This CDR3 region has 15 residues. The V gene's germline CDR1 is MNHEY and CDR2 SVGEGT. Trimming took 1 base from V and 6 from J, leaving 13 bases between them. The authors' processing: From reference gene primer amplification, estimates of nucleated cell counts were derived. Produced via immunoSEQ multiplex PCR; TCRdb's table is partial and in-frame only. Clonal size and the V and J genes are those of that table, whereas D and trimming came from the DNA. The sample shows 70,000 to 100,000 clones, about 83% of them seen only once.

Sequencing input: peripheral blood. This TCR derives from an older woman with COVID-19, enrolled during active disease. The chain employs TRBV6-2 or TRBV6-3 and TRBJ1-5; weak D call: TRBD1 (6 bases). The CDR3 loop reads CASSYLGGGAQPQHF. As DNA, the CDR3 is TGTGCCAGCAGTTACTTAGGCGGGGGCGCTCAGCCCCAGCATTTT.